These T cell receptor beta chains were read from a single sample in a study of T cell responses to AZD1222 COVID-19 vaccine. Profiled with immunoSEQ multiplex PCR; TCRdb holds only in-frame clones, not every one. The sample records around 110,000 clones, less than 90% being singletons. Sequenced material: peripheral blood, taken on day 0 of AZD1222 vaccination. The receptors were gathered from an adult in good health. CDR3s include the opening cysteine and the closing phenylalanine or tryptophan. A D gene is named only where the DNA matches it firmly. The size of a clone is reported for some rows only, either as once, few or many, or as a class for expanded clones.

15	TRBV5-1	.	TRBJ2-5	TRBD2	CASSRGLAGEETQYF	TGCGCCAGCAGCCGAGGACTAGCGGGAGAGGAGACCCAGTACTTC
13	TRBV18	.	TRBJ2-7	TRBD2	CASSPAGGAEQYF	TGTGCCAGCTCACCAGCGGGAGGGGCCGAGCAGTACTTC
13	TRBV7-8	.	TRBJ1-5	.	CASGGGWSEPQHF	TGTGCCAGCGGCGGGGGCTGGAGCGAGCCCCAGCATTTT
13	TRBV29-1	.	TRBJ1-2	.	CSVARPADYGYTF	TGCAGCGTTGCGAGGCCAGCCGACTATGGCTACACCTTC
12	TRBV3-1/TRBV3-2	.	TRBJ1-2	TRBD1	CASSSTGEGYTF	TGTGCCAGCAGCTCGACAGGGGAAGGCTACACCTTC
17	TRBV7-9	.	TRBJ1-4	TRBD1	CASSTTGGAGRIEKLFF	TGTGCCAGCAGTACGACAGGGGGCGCGGGTCGAATTGAAAAACTGTTTTTT
18	TRBV6-2/TRBV6-3	once	TRBJ1-1	.	CASSYSIRGLLLNTEAFF	TGTGCCAGCAGTTACTCGATACGAGGGTTACTATTGAACACTGAAGCTTTCTTT
14	TRBV7-8	.	TRBJ2-5	.	CASSLGGRGETQYF	TGTGCCAGCAGCTTAGGGGGTCGGGGAGAGACCCAGTACTTC
14	TRBV5-1	.	TRBJ2-3	.	CASSLAEGTDTQYF	TGCGCCAGCAGCTTGGCGGAGGGTACAGATACGCAGTATTTT
15	TRBV28	.	TRBJ2-3	TRBD2	CASSVVRGSTDTQYF	TGTGCCAGCAGCGTCGTGCGGGGGAGCACAGATACGCAGTATTTT
14	TRBV6-5	.	TRBJ1-5	.	CASNMGGGNQPQHF	TGTGCCAGCAACATGGGGGGTGGCAATCAGCCCCAGCATTTT
12	TRBV27	once	TRBJ1-1	.	CASSLQGGEAFF	TGTGCCAGCAGTTTACAGGGTGGAGAAGCTTTCTTT
16	TRBV19	.	TRBJ2-2	TRBD2	CASSLRGLLEPGELFF	TGTGCCAGTAGTCTAAGGGGACTATTGGAACCCGGGGAGCTGTTTTTT
12	TRBV7-2	.	TRBJ2-7	.	CASSLVGIKQYF	TGTGCCAGCAGCTTGGTTGGGATAAAACAGTACTTC
16	TRBV27	once	TRBJ2-1	.	CASSLIGRAHYNEQFF	TGTGCCAGCAGTTTAATTGGGCGGGCCCACTACAATGAGCAGTTCTTC
16	TRBV11-2	.	TRBJ2-6	.	CASSPTGTSGANVLTF	TGTGCCAGCAGCCCCACAGGGACCTCTGGGGCCAACGTCCTGACTTTC
15	TRBV3-1/TRBV3-2	.	TRBJ2-5	.	CASSQVQTIQETQYF	TGTGCCAGCAGCCAAGTCCAGACAATCCAAGAGACCCAGTACTTC
19	TRBV5-6	few	TRBJ2-1	TRBD1	CASSISAHRGPVYYNEQFF	TGTGCCAGCAGCATATCCGCTCACAGGGGGCCGGTCTACTACAATGAGCAGTTCTTC
16	TRBV5-1	.	TRBJ2-1	.	CASSLEGSGYHNEQFF	TGCGCCAGCAGCTTGGAAGGTAGCGGATACCACAATGAGCAGTTCTTC
15	TRBV11-3	.	TRBJ2-2	.	CASSPKGGDTGELFF	TGTGCCAGCAGCCCGAAAGGGGGGGACACCGGGGAGCTGTTTTTT
15	TRBV7-3	.	TRBJ2-1	.	CASSLSPGPYNEQFF	TGTGCCAGCAGCCTAAGCCCAGGTCCCTACAATGAGCAGTTCTTC
14	TRBV6-2/TRBV6-3	.	TRBJ1-1	TRBD1	CASSTGVGMTEAFF	TGTGCCAGCAGTACAGGGGTTGGGATGACTGAAGCTTTCTTT
16	TRBV6-1	.	TRBJ1-3	.	CASSETRPGSGNTIYF	TGTGCCAGCAGTGAAACCCGACCCGGCTCTGGAAACACCATATATTTT
11	TRBV28	once	TRBJ1-6	.	CASRQGSPLHF	TGTGCCAGCAGGCAGGGTTCTCCCCTCCACTTT
13	TRBV19	.	TRBJ2-7	.	CASSVRGYYEQYF	TGTGCCAGTAGTGTGAGGGGTTACTACGAGCAGTACTTC
13	TRBV9	.	TRBJ1-6	.	CASSVAYGRALHF	TGTGCCAGCAGCGTAGCTTACGGCAGAGCCCTCCACTTT
13	TRBV29-1	.	TRBJ2-1	TRBD1	CSVVGQGMLEGFF	TGCAGCGTTGTAGGACAGGGTATGTTAGAGGGGTTCTTC
14	TRBV7-6	.	TRBJ1-4	.	CASSLRASNEKLFF	TGTGCCAGCAGCCTCCGGGCGTCTAATGAAAAACTGTTTTTT
16	TRBV18	.	TRBJ1-4	.	CASSPGAQGRSEKLFF	TGTGCCAGCTCACCTGGGGCGCAGGGAAGAAGCGAAAAACTGTTTTTT
17	TRBV19	.	TRBJ2-1	TRBD2	CASSGRVAGGMYNEQFF	TGTGCCAGTAGTGGCAGAGTAGCGGGAGGGATGTACAATGAGCAGTTCTTC
15	TRBV30	.	TRBJ1-3	.	CAWSVTGSTGNTIYF	TGTGCCTGGAGTGTAACAGGCTCTACTGGAAACACCATATATTTT
18	TRBV24-1	.	TRBJ2-3	TRBD2	CATSDLRGTSGGRYTQYF	TGTGCCACCAGTGATTTGCGGGGGACTAGCGGGGGGAGGTATACGCAGTATTTT
15	TRBV6-5	few	TRBJ2-2	.	CASTRLTTNTGELFF	TGTGCCAGCACCCGCTTGACCACGAACACCGGGGAGCTGTTTTTT
12	TRBV7-8	.	TRBJ1-1	.	CASSQGVAEAFF	TGTGCCAGCAGCCAGGGCGTCGCGGAAGCTTTCTTT
15	TRBV5-1	.	TRBJ2-4	.	CASSQHPLAKNIQYF	TGCGCCAGCAGCCAGCACCCCCTAGCCAAAAACATTCAGTACTTC
14	TRBV18	once	TRBJ1-1	TRBD1	CASSPARQGAEAFF	TGTGCCAGCTCGCCGGCCCGACAGGGGGCCGAAGCTTTCTTT
14	TRBV3-1/TRBV3-2	.	TRBJ2-3	TRBD2	CASSGPGTRVTQYF	TGTGCCAGCAGCGGACCCGGGACTAGAGTTACGCAGTATTTT
12	TRBV11-1	.	TRBJ1-1	TRBD1	CASSSDRKPAFF	TGTGCCAGCAGCTCGGACAGGAAGCCAGCTTTCTTT
12	TRBV5-4	.	TRBJ2-7	.	CASSLAVGEQYF	TGTGCCAGCAGCTTGGCCGTTGGTGAGCAGTACTTC
16	TRBV7-6	.	TRBJ2-7	TRBD1	CASSLALTGDSYEQYF	TGTGCCAGCAGCTTAGCGCTAACAGGGGACTCCTACGAGCAGTACTTC
13	TRBV5-6	.	TRBJ1-5	.	CASSPWIYQPQHF	TGTGCCAGCAGCCCCTGGATATATCAGCCCCAGCATTTT
14	TRBV29-1	.	TRBJ2-1	TRBD2	CSVGSGRAYNEQFF	TGCAGCGTTGGGAGCGGGAGGGCGTACAATGAGCAGTTCTTC
15	TRBV28	.	TRBJ1-1	.	CASSSPVATNTEAFF	TGTGCCAGCAGTTCCCCGGTAGCGACCAACACTGAAGCTTTCTTT
14	TRBV29-1	.	TRBJ2-5	TRBD1	CSTRWTGKRETQYF	TGCAGCACAAGATGGACAGGGAAGAGAGAGACCCAGTACTTC
15	TRBV5-1	.	TRBJ1-2	.	CASSLSDPRGYGYTF	TGCGCCAGCAGCTTATCGGACCCTAGGGGCTATGGCTACACCTTC
15	TRBV7-9	.	TRBJ1-1	TRBD1	CASSSQGEVNTEAFF	TGTGCCAGCAGCTCGCAGGGGGAGGTAAACACTGAAGCTTTCTTT
14	TRBV7-2	.	TRBJ1-5	TRBD1	CASSPGTANQPQHF	TGTGCCAGCAGCCCCGGGACAGCAAATCAGCCCCAGCATTTT
15	TRBV19	.	TRBJ2-7	TRBD1	CASSASGTGRYEQYF	TGTGCCAGTAGTGCATCCGGGACAGGGCGCTACGAGCAGTACTTC
15	TRBV5-1	.	TRBJ1-2	TRBD1	CASSPGTEPNYGYTF	TGCGCCAGCAGCCCCGGGACAGAGCCCAACTATGGCTACACCTTC
13	TRBV6-5	.	TRBJ1-1	.	CASSRRDSSEAFF	TGTGCCAGCAGTAGACGTGACAGCTCTGAAGCTTTCTTT
13	TRBV19	.	TRBJ1-6	TRBD1	CASSADRGSPLHF	TGTGCCAGTAGTGCCGACAGGGGGTCACCCCTCCACTTT
14	TRBV11-1	.	TRBJ2-1	.	CASSVAGEVNEQFF	TGTGCCAGCAGCGTCGCAGGTGAGGTAAATGAGCAGTTCTTC
14	TRBV3-1/TRBV3-2	.	TRBJ1-6	.	CASSPGWGYSPLHF	TGTGCCAGCAGCCCTGGGTGGGGGTATTCACCCCTCCACTTT